One T cell receptor beta chain is described in this entry. As originally analysed: Reference gene primer amplification yielded estimated nucleated cell counts. Measured with immunoSEQ multiplex PCR; TCRdb has only the in-frame clones, and not every one. The DNA gave D and trimming, while V, J and clone size come from that table. The table has around 230,000 clones, roughly nine tenths seen once. This sample was taken from a study of blood T cell repertoires in COVID-19. Study-level information: Acute-phase and convalescent COVID-19 samples originated in the United States, Italy and Spain.

This CDR3 has 16 amino acids. Unmatched junction bases numbered 11, after V lost 3 bases and J lost 5 bases. From germline, CDR1 is MGHRA and CDR2 YSYEKL. The clonotype comes from a man in his sixties who had recovered from COVID-19. Sequenced: peripheral blood. The V gene is TRBV4-1, the J gene TRBJ2-5, with TRBD2 matching 8 bases. CDR3 in amino acids: CASSHVRGDPFETQYF. CDR3 nucleotides: TGCGCCAGCAGCCACGTGCGGGGGGACCCTTTCGAGACCCAGTACTTC.